This T cell receptor (beta chain) was retrieved from a study of blood T cell repertoires in COVID-19. Study context: Acute and convalescent COVID-19 specimens originated in the United States, Italy and Spain. PBMCs, B-cell-depleted T cells, or T cells provided the cDNA or gDNA that made up the material.

TCRdb keeps only in-frame clones here, not all; method: immunoSEQ multiplex PCR. The repertoire includes 300,000 to 350,000 clones, roughly 88% of them detected once, and 2.2% sits in the top ten. V lost 4 bases and J lost 2, with 13 bases in between. The CDR3 contains 15 residues. Looked up from germline, CDR1 is LGHNA and CDR2 is YSLEER. Assignment of participants to cohorts was predicated upon participant-reported clinical history. Sequenced: PBMCs or T cells enriched from blood (not recorded which). The chain combines TRBV4-3 with TRBJ2-3, with TRBD1 as a possible D gene (6 bases). The receptor comes from a young man who had recovered from COVID-19. This chain's CDR3 is CASSLRDIYTDTQYF. The CDR3 nucleotides are TGCGCCAGCAGCCTCCGGGACATCTACACAGATACGCAGTATTTT.